This TCR beta chain was sequenced during a study of blood T cell repertoires in COVID-19. About the study: The United States, Italy and Spain supplied acute and convalescent COVID-19 samples. The analysed material was cDNA or gDNA that came from T cells, B-cell-depleted T cells, or PBMCs.

CDR3 length: 14 amino acids. With V trimmed by 7 bases and J by 3 bases, 7 bases remained unmatched. CDR1 is MDHEN and CDR2 is SYDVKM in the germline V gene. This clone was counted a single time. Methods used by the authors: For nucleated cells, counts were estimated from reference gene primer amplification. Assay used: immunoSEQ multiplex PCR; TCRdb lists only in-frame clones, some missing. V, J and clone size reflect that table, while D and trimming were determined from the DNA. The sample consists of 100,000 to 150,000 clones, approximately 91% of them appearing once. This sequence was found in a woman older than 75 with acute or convalescent COVID-19. V and J are TRBV28 and TRBJ1-2; 8 positions match TRBD1. The sequencing sample was made of peripheral blood. CDR3 nucleotides: TGTGCCAGCAAGGGGACAGGTTGGGACTATGGCTACACCTTC. It translates to CASKGTGWDYGYTF.